The text below deals with one T cell receptor beta chain. This sample is part of a study of Ad26.COV2.S vaccination and SARS-CoV-2 variants. The CDR3 consists of 15 residues. Germline V gene sequence: CDR1 MNHEY, CDR2 SVGAGI. The V end lost 5 bases, the J end lost 1 base, and 12 bases lay between the germline ends. Only in-frame clones appear in the TCRdb table, and some are missing; sequencing was by immunoSEQ multiplex PCR. The sample lists under 250,000 clones; around 88% were seen once. This sample's treatment: some 20 received Ad26.COV2.S at low or high dose, single or two shots; about 5 received placebo; per-sample allocation not given. Sample collection was performed on day 63 after the first vaccine or placebo injection.

This clonotype was sampled from a person aged 18-60 years who received the Ad26.COV2.S COVID-19 vaccine or a placebo. Specimen: peripheral blood, collected in a trial of Ad26.COV2.S vaccine versus placebo. The chain recombines TRBV6-5 with TRBJ1-5; possibly TRBD1 for D (6 bases). CDR3 nucleotides: TGTGCCAGCAGTCCCGGGACACTCAGCAATCAGCCCCAGCATTTT. Amino acids: CASSPGTLSNQPQHF.